This entry is about one TCR beta chain. Antigen: not known. The entry originates in a study of siplizumab effects on memory and regulatory T cells. Study results and limitations: Controls showed an average of roughly 25% Treg-derived mappable alloreactive CD4+ clones, while siplizumab showed roughly 70%.

From germline, CDR1 is LNHDA and CDR2 SQIVND (reference sequence). The ends were cut back, 3 bases at V and 15 bases at J, with 18 bases in the middle. This CDR3 has 13 residues. TCRdb keeps only in-frame clones here, not all; method: immunoSEQ multiplex PCR. The data hold some 96,000 clones, with 94% observed a single time. This chain uses TRBV19 with TRBJ2-1, with D possibly TRBD1 on 6 matching bases. Sequences were obtained from non-Treg CD4+ T cells sorted from blood. The sequence was obtained from a human donor in good health. The CDR3 DNA is TGTGCCAGTAGTATTAGTCCTGCAGGGGTTCGGTTCTTC. Translating it yields CASSISPAGVRFF. Variable domain in full (rest from reference TRBV19 and TRBJ2-1): DGGITQSPKYLFRKEGQNVTLSCEQNLNHDAMYWYRQDPGQGLRLIYYSQIVNDFQKGDIAEGYSVSREKKESFPLTVTSAQKNPTAFYLCASSISPAGVRFFGPGTRLTVL.